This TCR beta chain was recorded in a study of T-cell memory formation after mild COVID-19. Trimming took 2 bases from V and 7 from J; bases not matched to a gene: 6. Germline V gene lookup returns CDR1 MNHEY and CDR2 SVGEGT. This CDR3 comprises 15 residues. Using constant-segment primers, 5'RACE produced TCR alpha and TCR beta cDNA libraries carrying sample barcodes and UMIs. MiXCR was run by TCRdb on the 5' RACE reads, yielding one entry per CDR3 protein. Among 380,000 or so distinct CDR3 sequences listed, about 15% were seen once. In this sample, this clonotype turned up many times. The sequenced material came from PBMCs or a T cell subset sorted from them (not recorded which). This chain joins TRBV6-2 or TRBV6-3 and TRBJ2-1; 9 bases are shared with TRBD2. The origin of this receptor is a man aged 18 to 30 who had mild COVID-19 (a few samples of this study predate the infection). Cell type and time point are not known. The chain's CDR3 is CASSYRAGGLNEQFF. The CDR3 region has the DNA TGTGCCAGCAGTTACAGGGCGGGGGGGCTTAATGAGCAGTTCTTC.